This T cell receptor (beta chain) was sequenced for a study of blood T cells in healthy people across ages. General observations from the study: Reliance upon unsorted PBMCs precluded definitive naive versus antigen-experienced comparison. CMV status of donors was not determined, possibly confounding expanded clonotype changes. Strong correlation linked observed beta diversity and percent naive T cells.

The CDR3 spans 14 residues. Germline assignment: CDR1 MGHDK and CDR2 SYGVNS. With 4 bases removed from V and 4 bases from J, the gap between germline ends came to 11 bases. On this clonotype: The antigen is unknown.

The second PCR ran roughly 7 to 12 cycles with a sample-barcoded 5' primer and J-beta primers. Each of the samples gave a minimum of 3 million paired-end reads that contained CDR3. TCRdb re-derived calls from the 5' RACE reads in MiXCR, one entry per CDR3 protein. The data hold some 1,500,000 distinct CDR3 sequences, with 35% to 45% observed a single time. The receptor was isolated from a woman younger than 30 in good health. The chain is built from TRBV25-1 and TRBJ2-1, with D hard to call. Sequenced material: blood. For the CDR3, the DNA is TGTGCCAGCAGTGTTGGACGGCAATACAATGAGCAGTTCTTC. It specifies CASSVGRQYNEQFF.